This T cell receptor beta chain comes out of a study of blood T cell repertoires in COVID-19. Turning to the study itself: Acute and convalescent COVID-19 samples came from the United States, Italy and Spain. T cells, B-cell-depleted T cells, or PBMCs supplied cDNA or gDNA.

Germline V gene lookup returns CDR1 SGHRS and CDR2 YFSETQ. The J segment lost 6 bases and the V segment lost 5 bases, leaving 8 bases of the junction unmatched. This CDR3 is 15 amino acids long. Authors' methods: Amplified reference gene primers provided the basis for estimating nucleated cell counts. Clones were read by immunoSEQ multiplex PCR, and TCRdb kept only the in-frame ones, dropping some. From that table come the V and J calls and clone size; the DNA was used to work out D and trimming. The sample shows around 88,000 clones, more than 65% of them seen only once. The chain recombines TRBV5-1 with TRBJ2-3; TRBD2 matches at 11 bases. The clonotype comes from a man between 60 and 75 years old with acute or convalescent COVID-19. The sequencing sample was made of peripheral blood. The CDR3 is CASSISGGAIDTQYF. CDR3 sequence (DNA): TGCGCCAGCAGTATTAGCGGGGGGGCGATTGATACGCAGTATTTT.